This is a list of T cell receptor beta chains from one sample in a study of prognosis after radiotherapy for stage I lung cancer. A single record per CDR3 protein comes from TCRdb applying MiXCR to the multiplex PCR reads. The sample contains over 15,000 distinct CDR3 sequences, about a third of which appear only once. Sequenced here: PBMCs, sampled before or after stereotactic body radiation therapy (not recorded which). The receptors stem from a donor at least 50 years old with non-small cell lung cancer. CDR3s include the opening cysteine and the closing phenylalanine or tryptophan.

v_call	j_call	cdr3_aa
TRBV4-1	TRBJ2-7	CASSRSGSRSYEQYF
TRBV27	TRBJ2-6	CASSFGQAFSGANVLTF
TRBV11-2	TRBJ1-1	CASSLHLMNTEAFF
TRBV5-1	TRBJ2-7	CASSGLSSGSYEQYF
TRBV6-2/TRBV6-3	TRBJ2-4	CASSGGYIQYF
TRBV7-9	TRBJ2-7	CASSLDPYEQYF
TRBV3-2	TRBJ2-5	CASSRDQGVLRTQYF
TRBV27	TRBJ2-1	CASSLGTSAPRQFF
TRBV20-1	TRBJ2-7	CSARVAVGSYEQYF
TRBV5-1	TRBJ1-2	CASSLTANYGYTF
TRBV5-6	TRBJ1-6	CASSEAGSSYNSPLHF
TRBV20-1	TRBJ2-1	CSARDRREGLNEQFF
TRBV5-5	TRBJ2-1	CASSPDTSGTSQFF